The entry that follows covers one TCR beta chain sequence. The data are from a study of blood T cell repertoires in COVID-19. V was trimmed by 7 bases and J by 11 bases, leaving 14 bases between them. This CDR3 has 11 residues. Per germline, CDR1 SNHLY and CDR2 FYNNEI. Authors' methods: Estimates of nucleated cell counts were drawn from the amplification of reference gene primers. Assay: immunoSEQ multiplex PCR; the TCRdb copy retains only in-frame clones and omits some. The V and J calls and clone size are taken from that table; D and trimming were inferred from the DNA. The sample holds about 300,000 clones, about 83% seen once.

The origin of this receptor is a woman between 45 and 60 years old with acute or convalescent COVID-19. The specimen sequenced was peripheral blood. This rearrangement joins TRBV2 to TRBJ1-1, with a weak D call TRBD1 (5 bases). CDR3 region: CASTGTNTAFF. CDR3 nucleotide sequence: TGTGCCAGCACAGGGACTAATACCGCTTTCTTT.